The 24 T cell receptor beta chains given below trace back to one sample, sequenced in a study of blood T cells in healthy people across ages. Using a J-beta primer mix together with a sample-barcoded 5' primer, a second PCR was run for about 7 to 12 cycles. TCRdb independently ran MiXCR on the 5' RACE reads; one entry per CDR3 protein. Among some 1,800,000 distinct CDR3 sequences, about 39% were seen once, and the ten largest hold about 21%. What was sequenced was blood. Every receptor here comes from a human donor in good health.

The chain couples TRBV5-6 to TRBJ2-5; weak D call: TRBD2 (6 bases). This CDR3 has 15 residues. Trimming shortened V by 3 bases and J by 9 bases, and 21 bases separated the two germline ends. The V gene's germline CDR1 is SGHDT and CDR2 YYEEEE. The CDR3 DNA reads as TGTGCCAGCAGCTCATTGAGGGGCCAAAGGGAGGCCCAGTACTTC. This gives the protein CASSSLRGQREAQYF.

In this sample, this clonotype turned up a few times. The chain links TRBV20-1 to TRBJ2-3; D uncertain. Looked up from germline, CDR1 is DFQATT and CDR2 is SNEGSKA (reference sequence). V gave up 0 bases and J gave up 11 bases, with 15 bases separating them. The CDR3 has 13 amino acids. In DNA form, the CDR3 reads TGCAGTGCTAGAGAAACTACTCAGATAGGGCAGTATTTT. It encodes CSARETTQIGQYF.

The genes are TRBV27 and TRBJ2-1; the match to TRBD1 covers 11 bases. Germline V CDR1 and CDR2: MNHEY, SMNVEV (reference sequence). This CDR3 is built from 15 residues. Germline trimming cut 7 bases from V and 6 bases from J; bases unmatched to any gene: 8. In DNA form, the CDR3 reads TGTGCCAGCACTATAGGGGGACAGGGGGGCAATGAGCAGTTCTTC. Translation: CASTIGGQGGNEQFF.

This clonotype was found a few times. The rearrangement uses TRBV28 and TRBJ2-7; 7 nucleotides agree with TRBD1. The V and J ends lost 10 bases and 2 bases, in that order; junction bases with no gene match: 11. This CDR3 contains 14 residues. CDR1 and CDR2 from the germline V gene are MDHEN and SYDVKM. The CDR3 protein is CATEAGTDTYEQYF. The CDR3 coding sequence is TGTGCCACTGAGGCCGGGACAGATACCTACGAGCAGTACTTC. Full variable domain (rest looked up from reference TRBV28 and TRBJ2-7): DVKVTQSSRYLVKRTGEKVFLECVQDMDHENMFWYRQDPGLGLRLIYFSYDVKMKEKGDIPEGYSVSREKKERFSLILESASTNQTSMYLCATEAGTDTYEQYFGPGTRLTVT.

This clonotype was counted many times. The chain joins TRBV27 to TRBJ2-7, with D possibly TRBD1 on 5 matching bases. Trimming took off 2 bases at V and 5 bases at J, with 16 bases between the two ends. The CDR3 totals 15 residues. Germline loops: CDR1 MNHEY, CDR2 SMNVEV (reference sequence). The CDR3 protein is CASSLPTSGFDEQYF. The CDR3 nucleotides read TGTGCCAGCAGTTTACCGACTTCAGGGTTCGACGAGCAGTACTTC.

The table lists this clonotype with a few counts. The gene calls are TRBV18 and TRBJ2-2, with a weak D call TRBD1 (5 bases). Germline V gives CDR1 KGHSH, CDR2 LQKENI. Trimming removed 2 bases at V and 4 bases at J, with 11 bases between. The length of the CDR3 is 15 residues. In nucleotides, the CDR3 is TGTGCCAGCTCACCAAACAGGCAAACCACCGGGGAGCTGTTTTTT. Encoded protein: CASSPNRQTTGELFF.

The rearrangement links TRBV12-3 or TRBV12-4 to TRBJ2-7, with TRBD1 matching over 11 bases. CDR3 length: 17 amino acids. V was clipped by 6 bases and J by 3 bases; unmatched bases: 13. In DNA, the CDR3 is TGTGCCAGCAGCACGGGACAGGGGGATAGCGGGATCTACGAGCAGTACTTC. Its translation is CASSTGQGDSGIYEQYF.

The chain couples TRBV18 to TRBJ1-1, with D unresolved. Trimming removed 3 bases from V and 5 bases from J, with 10 bases in between. The CDR3 has 13 residues. CDR1 and CDR2 from the germline V gene are KGHSH and LQKENI. The CDR3 region is CASSPQAPTEAFF. The CDR3, as DNA: TGTGCCAGCTCACCCCAGGCTCCGACTGAAGCTTTCTTT.

This clonotype was picked up a small number of times. This sequence joins TRBV20-1 and TRBJ2-1; the match to TRBD2 covers 9 bases. The CDR3 length is 16 residues. The V and J ends lost 0 bases and 5 bases, in that order; junction bases with no gene match: 8. CDR1 and CDR2 (germline): DFQATT, SNEGSKA (reference sequence). The chain's CDR3 is CSARDSAGGLDNEQFF. CDR3 DNA: TGCAGTGCTAGAGATTCCGCGGGGGGGCTCGACAATGAGCAGTTCTTC.

Only a few counts were recorded for this clonotype. The chain has TRBV5-1 and TRBJ2-6; either TRBD1 or TRBD2 may supply D (5 bases each). The CDR3 loop spans 16 amino acids. Deletions cut 4 bases from V and 0 bases from J, with 11 bases between. The germline V gene has CDR1 SGHRS and CDR2 YFSETQ. The CDR3 coding sequence is TGCGCCAGCAGCCTAGGGACCCTCTCTGGGGCCAACGTCCTGACTTTC. Amino acids: CASSLGTLSGANVLTF.

This clonotype appeared a few times. The V and J genes are TRBV25-1 and TRBJ2-7; D perhaps matches TRBD1 (6 bases). Germline loops: CDR1 MGHDK, CDR2 SYGVNS. The V end was cut by 6 bases, the J end by 2 bases, with 17 bases between. CDR3 length: 15 amino acids. DNA of the CDR3: TGTGCCAGCAGCTTTACAGGGTCTTTTACCTACGAGCAGTACTTC. Its translation is CASSFTGSFTYEQYF.

The table lists this clonotype with a few counts. The chain has TRBV5-1 and TRBJ2-7, with a weak D call TRBD2 (6 bases). Germline lookup yields CDR1 SGHRS and CDR2 YFSETQ. CDR3 length: 14 residues. Trimming removed 1 base at V and 3 bases at J, with 11 bases between. CDR3: CASSLTAGNYEQYF. As DNA, the CDR3 is TGCGCCAGCAGCTTGACGGCGGGAAACTACGAGCAGTACTTC.

The CDR3, as DNA: TGTGCCAGCAGTCGCCTGGGGGGGGATGAAAAACTGTTTTTT. Amino acid sequence: CASSRLGGDEKLFF. This chain connects TRBV12-3 or TRBV12-4 to TRBJ1-4; maybe TRBD1 (5 bases). V was pared by 5 bases and J by 6 bases, with 13 bases between. The CDR3 sequence is 14 residues long.

A few counts support this clonotype. The CDR3 DNA follows: TGTGCCAGCAGCTCCGTACCGGGACATTTTTTGGAGGAGACGCAGTATTTT. This encodes CASSSVPGHFLEETQYF. The chain joins TRBV7-8 to TRBJ2-3; tentatively, D is TRBD1 (6 bases). Per the germline V gene, CDR1 is SGHVS and CDR2 is FQNEAQ. The CDR3 totals 17 residues. V lost 4 bases, J lost 9 bases, and 26 bases lay in between.

The V and J genes are TRBV7-9 and TRBJ1-1, with 9 bases lining up with TRBD1. Germline lookup yields CDR1 SEHNR and CDR2 FQNEAQ (reference sequence). V lost 6 bases and J lost 6; bases outside the gene matches: 2. This CDR3 contains 12 residues. This chain's CDR3 is CASRGTGPEAFF. The CDR3 nucleotides are TGTGCCAGCAGGGGGACAGGGCCTGAAGCTTTCTTT.

This clonotype has only a few counts. The V and J genes are TRBV20-1 and TRBJ2-1; D is perhaps TRBD1 or TRBD2 (6 bases each). Per germline, CDR1 DFQATT and CDR2 SNEGSKA (reference sequence). The V end was cut by 6 bases, the J end by 4 bases, with 22 bases between. The CDR3 covers 16 residues. CDR3 nucleotides: TGCAGTGCGAGTGACTGGGCGAGGGGGGATTACAATGAGCAGTTCTTC. Amino acids: CSASDWARGDYNEQFF.

This rearrangement joins TRBV4-2 to TRBJ1-2; D gene uncertain. The CDR3 is 15 residues long. V lost 1 base and J 6 bases, leaving 15 bases between the germline ends. Germline loops: CDR1 LGHNA, CDR2 YNFKEQ. As DNA, the CDR3 is TGTGCCAGCAGCCAAGGGAGCGGGGTCGAGGATGGCTACACCTTC. It translates to CASSQGSGVEDGYTF.

This clonotype was seen many times. The chain uses TRBV29-1 and TRBJ2-7; D is unclear. Germline V gene sequence: CDR1 SQVTM, CDR2 ANQGSEA. CDR3 size: 12 residues. The germline V and J ends were trimmed by 2 bases and 5 bases, with 10 bases remaining between them. CDR3 protein: CSVEKQPNEQYF. DNA of the CDR3: TGCAGCGTTGAAAAACAGCCAAACGAGCAGTACTTC.

The V and J genes are TRBV15 and TRBJ1-5; D perhaps matches TRBD1 (5 bases). CDR1 is LNHNV and CDR2 is YYDKDF in the germline V gene (reference sequence). Trimming removed 1 base at V and 7 bases at J, with 11 bases between. The CDR3 extends over 14 amino acids. CDR3 protein: CATSRGDRSQPQHF. The CDR3 DNA reads TGTGCCACCAGCAGAGGCGACAGAAGCCAGCCCCAGCATTTT.

This clonotype was picked up many times. The chain carries TRBV4-3 and TRBJ2-6; D might be TRBD1 (6 bases). V was cut by 0 bases and J by 0 bases, with 9 bases left in between. Germline V gives CDR1 LGHNA, CDR2 YSLEER. The CDR3 runs 17 residues. DNA for the CDR3: TGCGCCAGCAGCCAAGAAGGGGACACCTCTGGGGCCAACGTCCTGACTTTC. This encodes CASSQEGDTSGANVLTF.

The gene calls are TRBV6-6 and TRBJ2-5; D may match TRBD1 or TRBD2 (6 bases each). This CDR3 is built from 16 residues. V lost 5 bases and J lost 3, with 19 bases in between. Germline CDR1 reads MNHNY; CDR2 reads SVGAGI (reference sequence). CDR3 residues: CASSLLPEGVEETQYF. CDR3 in DNA: TGTGCCAGCAGTCTCCTCCCGGAGGGGGTGGAAGAGACCCAGTACTTC.

This clonotype occurred a few times. The rearrangement joins TRBV20-1 to TRBJ1-4, with 10 bases matching TRBD1. This CDR3 spans 15 amino acids. The junction had 5 bases not matched to a gene; V was cut back by 0 bases and J by 7 bases. In germline, CDR1 is DFQATT, CDR2 SNEGSKA (reference sequence). The CDR3 protein is CSARDPGQGGEKLFF. In DNA, the CDR3 is TGCAGTGCTAGAGATCCAGGACAGGGGGGTGAAAAACTGTTTTTT.

This chain connects TRBV5-1 to TRBJ1-3, with unresolved D. The germline gives CDR1 SGHRS, CDR2 YFSETQ. Trimming pared 6 bases from V and 4 bases from J, leaving 11 bases between. This CDR3 spans 13 amino acids. CDR3 nucleotides: TGCGCCAGCATGCGGGAATCCGGAAACACCATATATTTT. Residues: CASMRESGNTIYF. Drawing the rest from reference TRBV5-1 and TRBJ1-3, the complete variable domain is KAGVTQTPRYLIKTRGQQVTLSCSPISGHRSVSWYQQTPGQGLQFLFEYFSETQRNKGNFPGRFSGRQFSNSRSEMNVSTLELGDSALYLCASMRESGNTIYFGEGSWLTVV.

The gene calls are TRBV28 and TRBJ1-2; 9 bases match TRBD1. CDR3 length equals 15 residues. CDR1 and CDR2 (germline): MDHEN, SYDVKM. With V trimmed by 6 bases and J by 2 bases, 7 bases remained unmatched. This chain's CDR3 is CASRKQGAENYGYTF. For the CDR3, the DNA is TGTGCCAGCAGGAAACAGGGGGCGGAAAACTATGGCTACACCTTC.